Following are 25 T cell receptor beta chains from one sample sequenced in a study of cytomegalovirus exposure and HLA in healthy donors. The study ran its PCR with 60 Vbeta and 13 Jbeta primers. Produced via immunoSEQ multiplex PCR; TCRdb's table is partial and in-frame only. The table records under 130,000 clones, 78% of them present only once. Sequencing was carried out using PBMCs. These receptors originate from a man younger than 40 in good health and CMV-seronegative.

The chain uses TRBV20-1 and TRBJ2-3, with TRBD2 matching 8 bases. The J segment lost 10 bases and the V segment lost 6 bases, leaving 6 bases of the junction unmatched. The CDR3 runs to 11 residues. Germline assignment: CDR1 DFQATT and CDR2 SNEGSKA (reference sequence). As DNA, the CDR3 is TGCAGTGCGGAGCGGGGGAGGGCGCAGTATTTT. Translating it yields CSAERGRAQYF.

The DNA for the CDR3 is TGCGCCAGCAACCCGGGACAGGGGACCTACAATGAGCAGTTCTTC. Residues: CASNPGQGTYNEQFF. This rearrangement joins TRBV5-1 to TRBJ2-1, with 10 bases fitting TRBD1. V gave up 6 bases and J gave up 2 bases; unmatched junction bases: 5. Germline CDR1 is SGHRS and CDR2 is YFSETQ. This CDR3 region has 15 residues.

The chain uses TRBV7-9 and TRBJ1-3; D possibly corresponds to TRBD1 (5 bases). Deletions cut 4 bases from V and 4 bases from J, with 14 bases between. The germline gives CDR1 SEHNR, CDR2 FQNEAQ (reference sequence). This CDR3 has 15 residues. The CDR3 DNA reads TGTGCCAGCAGCTCCCTGACAGAGAGGGGAAACACCATATATTTT. This gives the protein CASSSLTERGNTIYF.

This chain uses TRBV2 with TRBJ1-2, with no clear D. Trimming pared 4 bases from V and 0 bases from J, leaving 15 bases between. The CDR3 sequence is 16 residues long. CDR1 and CDR2 (germline): SNHLY, FYNNEI. The CDR3 sequence is CASSGEEGRANYGYTF. CDR3 DNA sequence: TGTGCCAGCAGTGGGGAGGAGGGAAGGGCTAACTATGGCTACACCTTC.

In its sample, this clone was seen a few times. The CDR3: CASSQDRPGGASGANVLTF. CDR3 nucleotides: TGCGCCAGCAGCCAAGATCGGCCAGGGGGCGCTTCTGGGGCCAACGTCCTGACTTTC. The chain has TRBV4-3 and TRBJ2-6; TRBD1 agrees at 8 bases. The CDR3 has 19 residues. Germline V gives CDR1 LGHNA, CDR2 YSLEER. Trimming cost V 0 bases and J 1 base; bases outside gene matches: 8.

The J gene is TRBJ2-3, the V gene TRBV4-3, with 9 positions matching TRBD2. This CDR3 is built from 16 residues. Per germline, CDR1 LGHNA and CDR2 YSLEER. J was trimmed by 2 bases and V by 1 base; bases with no gene match: 4. The CDR3 DNA sequence: TGCGCCAGCAGCCAAGCCAGCGGGGGGCTCACAGATACGCAGTATTTT. It codes for CASSQASGGLTDTQYF.

V and J are TRBV7-7 and TRBJ2-1, with TRBD2 matching 8 bases. This CDR3 is built from 14 residues. Germline loops: CDR1 SSHAT, CDR2 FNYEAQ (reference sequence). V lost 5 bases and J lost 8; bases outside the gene matches: 8. The CDR3 bases are TGTGCCAGCAGCCTAGGGACTAGGGGCGATGAGCAGTTCTTC. Translation gives CASSLGTRGDEQFF.

This clone is a singleton in its sample. The chain carries TRBV19 and TRBJ1-1, with 7 bases aligning to TRBD1. This CDR3 is built from 15 residues. Germline CDR1 LNHDA, CDR2 SQIVND (reference sequence). The ends lost 4 bases at V and 0 bases at J; junction bases unmatched: 5. The CDR3 region has the DNA TGTGCCAGTAGTAAACAAACAGGGGTGAACACTGAAGCTTTCTTT. It codes for CASSKQTGVNTEAFF.

The gene calls are TRBV9 and TRBJ2-2, with 7 bases matching TRBD2. Trimming took 0 bases from V and 6 from J; bases not matched to a gene: 5. CDR1 SGDLS and CDR2 YYNGEE come from the germline V gene. The CDR3 consists of 15 residues. The CDR3 DNA sequence: TGTGCCAGCAGCGTAGAACGGGAGGTGGCCGGGGAGCTGTTTTTT. Its protein is CASSVEREVAGELFF. The full variable domain, rest sourced from reference TRBV9 and TRBJ2-2, is DSGVTQTPKHLITATGQRVTLRCSPRSGDLSVYWYQQSLDQGLQFLIQYYNGEERAKGNILERFSAQQFPDLHSELNLSSLELGDSALYFCASSVEREVAGELFFGEGSRLTVL.

This clone was detected only a few times. This chain links TRBV27 with TRBJ2-3; TRBD2 matches at 8 bases. Looked up from germline, CDR1 is MNHEY and CDR2 is SMNVEV (reference sequence). The CDR3 is 17 residues long. V dropped 8 bases and J dropped 0; count of bases not matched to a gene: 13. As DNA, the CDR3 is TGTGCCAGCGCCCCTCAAACGGCTAGCGGGAGCACAGATACGCAGTATTTT. This sequence encodes CASAPQTASGSTDTQYF.

A few counts support this clone. The chain joins TRBV4-3 to TRBJ1-2, with D unresolved. CDR3 size: 14 residues. The germline CDR1 and CDR2 sequences are LGHNA and YSLEER. The V end lost 4 bases, the J end lost 4 bases, and 13 bases lay between the germline ends. CDR3 protein: CASSPGFGGYGYTF. In DNA form, the CDR3 reads TGCGCCAGCAGCCCCGGTTTTGGAGGCTATGGCTACACCTTC.

The V gene is TRBV7-6, the J gene TRBJ2-3; 16 bases fit TRBD2. V shed 5 bases, J shed 4 bases, and the junction held 3 bases outside the gene matches. CDR3 length: 16 residues. Germline loops: CDR1 SGHVS, CDR2 FNYEAQ. The CDR3 bases are TGTGCCAGCAGCCCGGGACTAGCGGGGGGGCCAGATACGCAGTATTTT. Its translation: CASSPGLAGGPDTQYF.

This clone was recorded once. This rearrangement joins TRBV7-5 to TRBJ2-3; no DNA check was done on the table's D call, TRBD1. TRBV7-5 is a recognized pseudogene. The CDR3 extends over 15 amino acids. The CDR3 nucleotides are TGTGTCAGAAGCTCAGGACAGGGGCTCACAGATACGCAGTATTTT. Its translation is CVRSSGQGLTDTQYF.

The chain links TRBV9 to TRBJ2-1, with 7 positions matching TRBD1. Germline CDR1 SGDLS, CDR2 YYNGEE. V was clipped by 2 bases and J by 1 base; unmatched bases: 3. This CDR3 has 15 residues. The CDR3 sequence: CASSVGQSSYNEQFF. The CDR3 DNA is TGTGCCAGCAGCGTGGGACAGAGTTCCTACAATGAGCAGTTCTTC.

The J gene is TRBJ2-5, the V gene TRBV19; 10 nucleotides match TRBD2. The V segment lost 2 bases and the J segment 3 bases; nucleotides outside the gene matches: 18. The germline V gene encodes CDR1 LNHDA and CDR2 SQIVND (reference sequence). CDR3 length: 20 residues. The CDR3 DNA reads as TGTGCCAGTAGTATACGGACAGAGGTGTATAGCGGGGGGCTGGAAGAGACCCAGTACTTC. Its protein is CASSIRTEVYSGGLEETQYF. The complete variable domain, with remaining parts taken from reference TRBV19 and TRBJ2-5, reads DGGITQSPKYLFRKEGQNVTLSCEQNLNHDAMYWYRQDPGQGLRLIYYSQIVNDFQKGDIAEGYSVSREKKESFPLTVTSAQKNPTAFYLCASSIRTEVYSGGLEETQYFGPGTRLLVL.

This clone turned up a few times. The chain employs TRBV27 and TRBJ1-1; D is ambiguous. The germline V and J ends were trimmed by 1 base and 11 bases, with 17 bases remaining between them. There are 14 residues in the CDR3. The germline V gene has CDR1 MNHEY and CDR2 SMNVEV (reference sequence). CDR3 DNA sequence: TGTGCCAGCAGTTTATATGGGTCAGGTTTATTGGCTTTCTTT. Protein product: CASSLYGSGLLAFF.

The chain recombines TRBV7-9 with TRBJ1-3, with 9 bases identical to TRBD1. The junction had 3 bases not matched to a gene; V was cut back by 9 bases and J by 0 bases. Germline CDR1 reads SEHNR; CDR2 reads FQNEAQ (reference sequence). The CDR3 length is 14 residues. The CDR3, as DNA: TGTGCCAGGGACAGGGGCGACTCTGGAAACACCATATATTTT. This encodes CARDRGDSGNTIYF. The variable domain in full, completed from reference TRBV7-9 and TRBJ1-3, reads DTGVSQNPRHKITKRGQNVTFRCDPISEHNRLYWYRQTLGQGPEFLTYFQNEAQLEKSRLLSDRFSAERPKGSFSTLEIQRTEQGDSAMYLCARDRGDSGNTIYFGEGSWLTVV.

The gene calls are TRBV4-3 and TRBJ2-7; TRBD1 aligns across 8 bases. CDR1 and CDR2 from the germline V gene are LGHNA and YSLEER. The CDR3 consists of 15 residues. The junction had 4 bases not matched to a gene; V was cut back by 0 bases and J by 3 bases. This chain's CDR3 is CASSQEETGVYEQYF. The CDR3 DNA reads as TGCGCCAGCAGCCAAGAAGAGACAGGGGTCTACGAGCAGTACTTC.

The V call is TRBV4-1, the J call TRBJ2-7, with 7 positions matching TRBD2. The CDR3 extends over 14 amino acids. Per the germline V gene, CDR1 is MGHRA and CDR2 is YSYEKL. V lost 4 bases, J lost 2 bases, and 5 bases stayed unmatched. CDR3: CASSPRDYAYEQYF. DNA of the CDR3: TGCGCCAGCAGCCCTAGGGACTACGCCTACGAGCAGTACTTC.

Concerning this clone itself: Other nucleotide sequences in the sample specify the same CDR3. The J gene is TRBJ2-5, the V gene TRBV6-5, with D perhaps matching TRBD2 (6 bases). This CDR3 spans 15 amino acids. V lost 3 bases to trimming and J lost 1 base, with 12 bases between them. Germline V gene data show CDR1 as MNHEY and CDR2 as SVGAGI. In DNA form, the CDR3 reads TGTGCCAGCAGTTATACCGGGGGAATCCAAGAGACCCAGTACTTC. This gives the protein CASSYTGGIQETQYF.

With respect to this clone: Because the CDR3 is missing its conserved closing phenylalanine or tryptophan, this is likely a read error. No DNA is shown, since the ends of the CDR3 on it are uncertain; the CDR3 is the one TCRdb lists. The rearrangement links TRBV14 to TRBJ2-7; the tabulated D call, TRBD2, remains unverified against the DNA. CDR1 is SGHDN, CDR2 FVKESK, per germline. With termini counted, the CDR3 has 12 amino acids. The CDR3 spells CASSQGLGPSYL.

The V gene is TRBV4-3, the J gene TRBJ2-7; TRBD2 matches at 9 bases. In germline, CDR1 is LGHNA, CDR2 YSLEER. This CDR3 is 15 amino acids long. Losses at the gene ends were 1 base for V and 2 bases for J; bases not matched to a gene: 3. CDR3 in amino acids: CASSQAAGGPYEQYF. The CDR3 DNA reads as TGCGCCAGCAGCCAAGCGGCGGGAGGGCCCTACGAGCAGTACTTC.

There are a few counts of this clone. V usage is TRBV11-3 and J usage is TRBJ1-1, with D perhaps TRBD1 (6 bases). Germline V gene sequence: CDR1 SGHNT, CDR2 YENEEA. The CDR3 totals 14 residues. V lost 5 bases and J 0 bases, leaving 10 bases between the germline ends. CDR3 residues: CASSQDRMNTEAFF. Written as DNA, the CDR3 is TGTGCCAGCAGCCAGGACAGAATGAACACTGAAGCTTTCTTT. The variable domain in full, completed from reference TRBV11-3 and TRBJ1-1, reads EAGVVQSPRYKIIEKKQPVAFWCNPISGHNTLYWYLQNLGQGPELLIRYENEEAVDDSQLPKDRFSAERLKGVDSTLKIQPAELGDSAVYLCASSQDRMNTEAFFGQGTRLTVV.

The V gene is TRBV4-3, the J gene TRBJ1-1; D unclear. This CDR3 has 13 amino acids. Trimming left V 4 bases short and J 4 bases short, with 10 bases between. The germline V gene has CDR1 LGHNA and CDR2 YSLEER. The CDR3 sequence is CASSRSGITEAFF. CDR3 coding DNA: TGCGCCAGCAGCCGTTCAGGTATCACTGAAGCTTTCTTT.

This chain connects TRBV9 to TRBJ2-7, with 7 nucleotides matching TRBD1. Per germline, CDR1 SGDLS and CDR2 YYNGEE. V lost 0 bases and J lost 3; bases outside the gene matches: 3. The CDR3 sequence is 14 residues long. The chain's CDR3 is CASSVGDRYYEQYF. In nucleotides, the CDR3 is TGTGCCAGCAGCGTAGGGGACAGATACTACGAGCAGTACTTC. Full variable domain (missing parts from reference TRBV9 and TRBJ2-7): DSGVTQTPKHLITATGQRVTLRCSPRSGDLSVYWYQQSLDQGLQFLIQYYNGEERAKGNILERFSAQQFPDLHSELNLSSLELGDSALYFCASSVGDRYYEQYFGPGTRLTVT.